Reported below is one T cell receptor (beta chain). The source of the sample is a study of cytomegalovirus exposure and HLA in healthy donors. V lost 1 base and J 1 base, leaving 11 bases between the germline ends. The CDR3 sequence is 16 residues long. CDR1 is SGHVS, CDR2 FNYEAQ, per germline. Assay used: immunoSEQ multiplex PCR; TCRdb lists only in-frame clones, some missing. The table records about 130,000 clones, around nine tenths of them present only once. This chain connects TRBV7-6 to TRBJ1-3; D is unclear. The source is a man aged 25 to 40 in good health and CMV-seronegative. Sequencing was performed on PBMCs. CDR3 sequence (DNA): TGTGCCAGCAGCTTAGGAGGTCCGGGTTCTGGAAACACCATATATTTT. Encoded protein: CASSLGGPGSGNTIYF. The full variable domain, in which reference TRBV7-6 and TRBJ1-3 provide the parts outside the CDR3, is GAGVSQSPRYKVTKRGQDVALRCDPISGHVSLYWYRQALGQGPEFLTYFNYEAQQDKSGLPNDRFSAERPEGSISTLTIQRTEQRDSAMYRCASSLGGPGSGNTIYFGEGSWLTVV.